This TCR beta chain was sequenced during a study of T-cell reconstitution after alpha-beta-depleted transplantation in children (dated by TCRdb to between 2015 and 2016). Broadly, across the study: Using TCR repertoire profiling, the study quantitatively followed how T-cell immune reconstitution unfolded in children after TCRalphabeta/CD19-depleted allogeneic hematopoietic cell transplantation.

Library preparation employed PCR. The data were produced on an Illumina HiSeq 2500. Molecular barcoding was employed in the preparation of TCR libraries, with unique molecular identifiers being used to normalize TCRbeta repertoire quantification. Starting from the raw public reads, TCRdb applied fastp trimming at Q25, assembled clones with MiXCR and retained in-frame beta chains. Rows with a matching CDR3 protein are joined into one entry that keeps the most common DNA and genes. The sample includes over 150,000 distinct CDR3 sequences, with less than 8% observed a single time. Around 3.1% of the sample goes to the ten largest clones. The V and J ends are trimmed by 2 bases and 5 bases, leaving 9 bases between them. The germline V gene specifies SQVTM as CDR1 and ANQGSEA as CDR2. There are 12 amino acids in the CDR3, from cysteine to phenylalanine inclusive. Only the CDR3 part of the read is kept: 36 bases, read in frame from the first base.

This clonotype was counted at least ten times. There is no known antigen for this receptor. No clone much larger than this one lies a single base away; base qualities are absent. The chain couples TRBV29-1 to TRBJ2-5, and TRBD2 may be the D gene, going by 6 matching bases. Here the sequenced sample was PBMCs from the stem cell graft donor, taken from the stem cell graft. The TCR sequence derives from a human donor who donated a stem cell graft to a child with Wiskott-Aldrich syndrome. The CDR3 in this case is CSVEKSGETQYF. The DNA sequence is as follows: TGCAGCGTTGAAAAGAGCGGGGAGACCCAGTACTTC.